This T cell receptor beta chain was sequenced in a study of blood T cell repertoires in COVID-19. V was shortened by 2 bases and J by 6 bases, with 8 bases between the two germline ends. The CDR3 runs 13 residues. CDR1 and CDR2 (germline): SNHLY, FYNNEI. Some clones are missing from TCRdb's copy, which holds only in-frame ones; the method was immunoSEQ multiplex PCR. The table lists about 290,000 clones, around 92% of them singletons. The specimen was peripheral blood. The TCR originated in a woman under 40 with COVID-19, enrolled during active disease. The chain links TRBV2 to TRBJ2-1; no clear D gene. The DNA of the CDR3 is TGTGCCAGCAGTGAAAGTCCACTCAATGAGCAGTTCTTC. Translating it yields CASSESPLNEQFF.